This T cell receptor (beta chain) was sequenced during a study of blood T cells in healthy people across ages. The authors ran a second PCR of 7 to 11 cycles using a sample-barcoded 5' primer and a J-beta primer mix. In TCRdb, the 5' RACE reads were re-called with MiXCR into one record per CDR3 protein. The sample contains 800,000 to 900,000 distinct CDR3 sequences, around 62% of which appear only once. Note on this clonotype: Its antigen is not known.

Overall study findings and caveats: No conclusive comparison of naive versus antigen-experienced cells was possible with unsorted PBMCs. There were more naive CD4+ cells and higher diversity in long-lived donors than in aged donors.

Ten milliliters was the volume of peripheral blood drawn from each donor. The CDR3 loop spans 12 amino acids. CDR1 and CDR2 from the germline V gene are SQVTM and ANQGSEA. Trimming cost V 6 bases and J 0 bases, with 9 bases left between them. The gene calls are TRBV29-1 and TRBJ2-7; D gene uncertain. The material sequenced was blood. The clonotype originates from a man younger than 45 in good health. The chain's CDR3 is CSVGSFSYEQYF. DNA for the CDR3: TGCAGCGTCGGGTCCTTCTCCTACGAGCAGTACTTC.